Below are 26 T cell receptor beta chains sequenced from a single sample in a study of vaccination and CD4 T cells after COVID-19. Their cognate antigens are unknown. Treatment meaning: approximately 10-day PBMC culture with coronavirus spike peptide pools or control peptides (ViraFEST assay). Cultured CD4+ T cells had their DNA profiled by the Oncomine TCR Beta short-read assay. TCRdb re-called the PCR reads through MiXCR, storing one row per CDR3 protein. Of 4,000 to 4,500 distinct CDR3 sequences listed, less than 20% are singletons. Sequencing was performed on CD4+ T cells from blood, cultured in vitro. All receptors come from a human donor who had recovered from COVID-19.

V and J are TRBV5-6 and TRBJ1-1; 7 nucleotides agree with TRBD1. V gave up 3 bases and J gave up 4 bases; unmatched junction bases: 9. This CDR3 has 15 amino acids. The germline V gene encodes CDR1 SGHDT and CDR2 YYEEEE. This CDR3 is CASSSPRGWVTEAFF. Written as DNA, the CDR3 is TGTGCCAGCAGCTCCCCCAGGGGGTGGGTCACTGAAGCTTTCTTT.

The chain carries TRBV11-1 and TRBJ2-7; D is undetermined. V was clipped by 5 bases and J by 0 bases, with 17 bases between them. The CDR3 extends over 16 amino acids. The V gene's germline CDR1 is SGHAT and CDR2 FQDESV (reference sequence). The CDR3 nucleotides read TGTGCCAGCAGCCCTACGCCAAGGCAACCCTCCTACGAGCAGTACTTC. This translates into CASSPTPRQPSYEQYF.

The chain employs TRBV27 and TRBJ2-2; 14 nucleotides align to TRBD2. The J segment lost 0 bases and the V segment lost 6 bases, leaving 0 bases of the junction unmatched. The V gene's germline CDR1 is MNHEY and CDR2 SMNVEV (reference sequence). This CDR3 contains 16 residues. The CDR3 sequence: CASRTSGGANTGELFF. Here the CDR3 DNA reads TGTGCCAGCAGGACTAGCGGGGGGGCGAACACCGGGGAGCTGTTTTTT.

CDR3 DNA: TGTGCCAGCAGCCAGACGATTTTCGGGGGGGCGAGGAATGAGCAGTTCTTC. Translation: CASSQTIFGGARNEQFF. The chain has TRBV9 and TRBJ2-1; 8 nucleotides match TRBD2. Germline V gene sequence: CDR1 SGDLS, CDR2 YYNGEE. The CDR3 loop spans 17 amino acids. J was trimmed by 7 bases and V by 4 bases; bases with no gene match: 16.

The rearrangement joins TRBV30 to TRBJ2-7; D could derive from TRBD1 or TRBD2 (6 bases each). Germline values: CDR1 GTSNPN, CDR2 SVGIG (reference sequence). The CDR3 runs to 13 residues. V was trimmed by 4 bases and J by 5 bases, leaving 15 bases between them. The CDR3 DNA follows: TGTGCCTGGAAAACGGGGGCGGGCCACGAGCAGTACTTC. It translates to CAWKTGAGHEQYF.

The chain has TRBV7-9 and TRBJ2-5; D unclear. The CDR3 extends over 11 amino acids. V gave up 1 base and J gave up 7 bases, with 4 bases separating them. The germline V gene has CDR1 SEHNR and CDR2 FQNEAQ (reference sequence). The CDR3 reads CASSLEGTQYF. As DNA, the CDR3 is TGTGCCAGCAGCTTAGAGGGGACCCAGTACTTC. The full variable domain, its missing parts supplied by reference TRBV7-9 and TRBJ2-5, is DTGVSQNPRHKITKRGQNVTFRCDPISEHNRLYWYRQTLGQGPEFLTYFQNEAQLEKSRLLSDRFSAERPKGSFSTLEIQRTEQGDSAMYLCASSLEGTQYFGPGTRLLVL.

Sample share makes this clonotype medium-sized (0.01 to 0.1%). The chain recombines TRBV19 with TRBJ1-5, with TRBD1 matching 9 bases. The CDR3 has 16 residues. Per germline, CDR1 LNHDA and CDR2 SQIVND (reference sequence). With V trimmed by 3 bases and J by 4 bases, 7 bases remained unmatched. The DNA for the CDR3 is TGTGCCAGTAGTATTATTGCAGGACAGGGGAATCAGCCCCAGCATTTT. This gives the protein CASSIIAGQGNQPQHF.

There are a few counts of this clonotype. Its ends do not fully match the called genes, so a read error is possible. The chain employs TRBV5-3 and TRBJ1-1, with 9 bases fitting TRBD1. TRBV5-3 is flagged as an ORF with uncertain function. This CDR3 region has 17 residues. The CDR3 DNA follows: TGTGCCAGTAGCTTAGGGACAGGGTCTTACATGAACACTGAAGCTTTCTTT. Translation: CASSLGTGSYMNTEAFF.

In this sample, this clonotype turned up a few times. The chain joins TRBV20-1 to TRBJ2-1; 7 bases line up with TRBD2. The trim removed 3 bases at V and 8 bases at J, leaving 4 bases unmatched. This CDR3 is 12 amino acids long. Per germline, CDR1 DFQATT and CDR2 SNEGSKA (reference sequence). In DNA, the CDR3 is TGCAGTGCTAGTCCAGCGGGGTATGAGCAGTTCTTC. Residues: CSASPAGYEQFF.

The V and J genes are TRBV18 and TRBJ1-1; D not resolved. Germline values: CDR1 KGHSH, CDR2 LQKENI. V gave up 3 bases and J gave up 1 base, with 6 bases separating them. CDR3 size: 13 residues. CDR3 nucleotide sequence: TGTGCCAGCTCACCTAAGGGGAACACTGAAGCTTTCTTT. Translation: CASSPKGNTEAFF.

The chain couples TRBV7-3 to TRBJ1-3; D call uncertain. The CDR3 spans 17 residues. Germline CDR1 reads SGHTA; CDR2 reads FQGTGA. Trimming shortened V by 5 bases and J by 0 bases, and 17 bases separated the two germline ends. The CDR3 coding sequence is TGTGCCAGCAGCGTAAGCCCCGGACGTTACTCTGGAAACACCATATATTTT. As protein: CASSVSPGRYSGNTIYF.

Regarding this clonotype: Since a much larger clone is just one base distant, this may be a read error. V usage is TRBV6-4 and J usage is TRBJ2-2; D gene unclear. The CDR3 runs 13 residues. Per the germline V gene, CDR1 is MRHNA and CDR2 is SNTAGT. V lost 6 bases, J lost 5 bases, and 10 bases lay in between. The CDR3 reads CASRPGSTGELFF. CDR3 in DNA: TGTGCCAGCAGACCCGGCAGTACCGGGGAGCTGTTTTTT.

This chain joins TRBV11-1 and TRBJ1-4; no definite D call. CDR1 is SGHAT and CDR2 is FQDESV in the germline V gene (reference sequence). The CDR3 is 13 residues long. Trimming cost V 3 bases and J 8 bases, with 10 bases left between them. The CDR3 sequence: CASSFGGYEKLFF. For the CDR3, the DNA is TGTGCCAGCAGCTTCGGTGGTTACGAAAAACTGTTTTTT.

This clonotype was recorded a few times. This chain links TRBV2 with TRBJ1-1; 8 nucleotides match TRBD1. V lost 8 bases to trimming and J lost 0 bases; unmatched junction nucleotides: 8. Per germline, CDR1 SNHLY and CDR2 FYNNEI. The length of the CDR3 is 15 residues. The CDR3 DNA reads as TGTGCCAGCGAAAGGGCAGGGGGCATGAACACTGAAGCTTTCTTT. Protein sequence: CASERAGGMNTEAFF.

The chain links TRBV6-1 to TRBJ2-5, with D tentatively TRBD2 (7 bases). The CDR3 has 14 residues. The germline CDR1 and CDR2 sequences are MNHNS and SASEGT. The germline V and J ends were trimmed by 4 bases and 7 bases, with 16 bases remaining between them. CDR3 DNA: TGTGCCAGCAGTGTCAGGAGGGAGGGGGGGACCCAGTACTTC. Protein product: CASSVRREGGTQYF.

The chain links TRBV15 to TRBJ2-1, with TRBD2 identical over 11 bases. CDR1 is LNHNV and CDR2 is YYDKDF in the germline V gene (reference sequence). The trim removed 4 bases at V and 2 bases at J, leaving 1 base unmatched. The CDR3 runs 15 residues. Here the CDR3 DNA reads TGTGCCACCAGCATACTAGCGGGGGCCTACAATGAGCAGTTCTTC. Amino acid sequence: CATSILAGAYNEQFF.

The chain has TRBV19 and TRBJ2-4; TRBD1 agrees at 8 bases. Losses at the gene ends were 6 bases for V and 6 bases for J; bases not matched to a gene: 7. CDR1 and CDR2 (germline): LNHDA, SQIVND (reference sequence). The CDR3 is made up of 14 amino acids. This CDR3 is CASSTTGGGNIQYF. The CDR3 DNA follows: TGTGCCAGTAGCACAACAGGGGGTGGAAACATTCAGTACTTC.

In its sample, this clonotype is medium-sized. CDR3 in DNA: TGTGCCAGCAGCCCCGGCGGGACTAGAACAGAGACCCAGTACTTC. Amino acids: CASSPGGTRTETQYF. This chain connects TRBV11-2 to TRBJ2-5, with 8 positions matching TRBD2. There are 15 residues in the CDR3. Germline CDR1 SGHAT, CDR2 FQNNGV. The trim removed 5 bases at V and 4 bases at J, leaving 9 bases unmatched. Filled out from reference TRBV11-2 and TRBJ2-5, the complete variable domain reads EAGVAQSPRYKIIEKRQSVAFWCNPISGHATLYWYQQILGQGPKLLIQFQNNGVVDDSQLPKDRFSAERLKGVDSTLKIQPAKLEDSAVYLCASSPGGTRTETQYFGPGTRLLVL.

This clonotype has more than one count but fewer than ten. This chain joins TRBV2 and TRBJ2-5; D possibly corresponds to TRBD2 (6 bases). The CDR3 spans 12 residues. Per germline, CDR1 SNHLY and CDR2 FYNNEI. V lost 6 bases to trimming and J lost 5 bases, with 10 bases between them. CDR3 nucleotides: TGTGCCAGCAGCGGGGGTGAGGAGACCCAGTACTTC. It translates to CASSGGEETQYF.

The DNA for the CDR3 is TGTGCCAGCAGTTTACTAGCGGGGGGACCCCAAGAGACCCAGTACTTC. Residues: CASSLLAGGPQETQYF. The chain carries TRBV6-5 and TRBJ2-5; 12 nucleotides agree with TRBD2. The CDR3 has 16 amino acids. The V segment lost 4 bases and the J segment 1 base; nucleotides outside the gene matches: 4. From germline, CDR1 is MNHEY and CDR2 SVGAGI.

This sequence joins TRBV28 and TRBJ1-2; 7 bases line up with TRBD1. The CDR3 totals 14 residues. J was trimmed by 4 bases and V by 3 bases; bases with no gene match: 5. The germline V gene encodes CDR1 MDHEN and CDR2 SYDVKM. The CDR3 is CASSFPGTVYGYTF. CDR3 bases: TGTGCCAGCAGTTTTCCCGGGACAGTCTATGGCTACACCTTC.

This clonotype was picked up a small number of times. The J gene is TRBJ2-1, the V gene TRBV6-1; 11 bases are a match to TRBD1. The CDR3 consists of 14 residues. Germline V gene lookup returns CDR1 MNHNS and CDR2 SASEGT. V lost 6 bases to trimming and J lost 6 bases; unmatched junction nucleotides: 4. CDR3 bases: TGTGCCAGCAGAGCCGGGACAGGGGGCAATGAGCAGTTCTTC. It yields the protein CASRAGTGGNEQFF.

This clonotype was observed a few times. The chain is built from TRBV29-1 and TRBJ2-3; the match to TRBD1 covers 7 bases. CDR3 size: 15 residues. Trimming took 2 bases from V and 2 from J; bases not matched to a gene: 7. Germline loops: CDR1 SQVTM, CDR2 ANQGSEA. In nucleotides, the CDR3 is TGCAGCGTTGAACCCCGACAGGGAAACACAGATACGCAGTATTTT. Its protein is CSVEPRQGNTDTQYF.

This clonotype is labeled as medium-sized. The chain is built from TRBV20-1 and TRBJ1-3; D gene unclear. The CDR3 is 12 residues long. The germline gives CDR1 DFQATT, CDR2 SNEGSKA (reference sequence). V lost 0 bases and J 1 base, leaving 1 base between the germline ends. The CDR3 loop is CSARESGNTIYF. In DNA, the CDR3 is TGCAGTGCTAGAGAATCTGGAAACACCATATATTTT.

This chain links TRBV2 with TRBJ1-2; D unresolved. CDR3 length equals 15 residues. Germline-derived CDR1 and CDR2 are SNHLY and FYNNEI. Trimming removed 6 bases from V and 6 bases from J, with 20 bases in between. The CDR3 sequence: CASRRDRGSNDGYTF. The CDR3 nucleotides are TGTGCCAGCAGAAGGGATCGTGGGAGCAATGATGGCTACACCTTC.

J is TRBJ1-6 and V is TRBV7-3; D is unresolved. Germline V gives CDR1 SGHTA, CDR2 FQGTGA. The CDR3 is 14 residues long. Trimming left V 2 bases short and J 10 bases short, with 12 bases between. CDR3 nucleotides: TGTGCCAGCAGCTTACGAGGGCTTGGATCACCCCTCCACTTT. Encoded protein: CASSLRGLGSPLHF.